Shown below are 8 T cell receptor beta chains from a single sample sequenced in a study of shared clonotypes between healthy human individuals. Profiled with immunoSEQ multiplex PCR; TCRdb holds only in-frame clones, not every one. The data show 450,000 to 500,000 clones, 79% seen once. The sequencing input was PBMCs. All receptors derive from a woman between 40 and 55 years old in good health. Some clones in this sample may be carry-over from other donors' samples.

This chain connects TRBV27 to TRBJ2-5, with 8 bases lining up with TRBD2. This CDR3 spans 13 amino acids. Germline-derived CDR1 and CDR2 are MNHEY and SMNVEV (reference sequence). With V trimmed by 6 bases and J by 5 bases, 5 bases remained unmatched. The CDR3 DNA sequence: TGTGCCAGCAGGGGAGCGGGAGTGGAGACCCAGTACTTC. Translation gives CASRGAGVETQYF.

The J gene is TRBJ2-1, the V gene TRBV5-1, with D tentatively TRBD1 (5 bases). This CDR3 is built from 20 residues. V was cut by 4 bases and J by 1 base, with 27 bases left in between. Per germline, CDR1 SGHRS and CDR2 YFSETQ. The CDR3 DNA sequence: TGCGCCAGCAGCCCGAAGGGTCAGGGCCTGCAGGGTTGGTCCTACAATGAGCAGTTCTTC. Translation gives CASSPKGQGLQGWSYNEQFF.

The rearrangement links TRBV28 to TRBJ1-5; 8 nucleotides line up with TRBD1. Germline CDR1 and CDR2: MDHEN and SYDVKM. V shed 1 base and J 3 bases; nucleotides not matched to a gene: 8. The CDR3 runs 17 residues. CDR3 nucleotide sequence: TGTGCCAGCAGTTTATCCGGACAGGGAGTTTTCAATCAGCCCCAGCATTTT. This sequence encodes CASSLSGQGVFNQPQHF.

The CDR3 spells CASRKGQDSYEQYF. DNA for the CDR3: TGTGCCAGCAGGAAGGGACAGGATTCCTACGAGCAGTACTTC. The V call is TRBV2, the J call TRBJ2-7; the match to TRBD1 covers 8 bases. CDR1 is SNHLY, CDR2 FYNNEI, per germline. V shed 6 bases, J shed 1 base, and the junction held 5 bases outside the gene matches. The CDR3 length is 14 residues. Using reference TRBV2 and TRBJ2-7 for the parts outside the CDR3, the full variable domain is EPEVTQTPSHQVTQMGQEVILRCVPISNHLYFYWYRQILGQKVEFLVSFYNNEISEKSEIFDDQFSVERPDGSNFTLKIRSTKLEDSAMYFCASRKGQDSYEQYFGPGTRLTVT.

This clone was observed many times. This sample includes further DNA sequences coding for the same CDR3. The rearrangement links TRBV2 to TRBJ2-1; 7 positions match TRBD1. In germline, CDR1 is SNHLY, CDR2 FYNNEI. V gave up 7 bases and J gave up 5 bases; unmatched junction bases: 11. This CDR3 spans 15 amino acids. Here the CDR3 DNA reads TGTGCCAGCAATCCCCAGGGGGTCGCTCACAATGAGCAGTTCTTC. Protein product: CASNPQGVAHNEQFF. Based on the CDR3 plus reference TRBV2 and TRBJ2-1, the full variable domain is EPEVTQTPSHQVTQMGQEVILRCVPISNHLYFYWYRQILGQKVEFLVSFYNNEISEKSEIFDDQFSVERPDGSNFTLKIRSTKLEDSAMYFCASNPQGVAHNEQFFGPGTRLTVL.

The CDR3 sequence: CAMGRGTYGYTF. CDR3 sequence (DNA): TGTGCCATGGGGCGGGGGACCTATGGCTACACCTTC. The genes are TRBV10-3 and TRBJ1-2, with D perhaps TRBD1 (5 bases). Trimming stripped 9 bases from V and 4 bases from J, with 12 bases between. The CDR3 is made up of 12 amino acids. From germline, CDR1 is ENHRY and CDR2 SYGVKD.

Only a few counts were recorded for this clone. This sequence joins TRBV13 and TRBJ2-7, with D uncertain. The V gene's germline CDR1 is PRHDT and CDR2 FYEKMQ (reference sequence). This CDR3 contains 12 residues. Trimming stripped 2 bases from V and 3 bases from J, with 5 bases between. Here the CDR3 reads CASSLRDYEQYF. CDR3 bases: TGTGCCAGCAGCTTAAGGGACTACGAGCAGTACTTC.

The chain employs TRBV27 and TRBJ1-5; D ambiguous. The CDR3 totals 16 residues. V lost 3 bases to trimming and J lost 0 bases, with 12 bases between them. Germline CDR1 MNHEY, CDR2 SMNVEV (reference sequence). Here the CDR3 reads CASSFASGLSNQPQHF. CDR3 in DNA: TGTGCCAGCAGTTTCGCTAGCGGCCTTAGCAATCAGCCCCAGCATTTT.